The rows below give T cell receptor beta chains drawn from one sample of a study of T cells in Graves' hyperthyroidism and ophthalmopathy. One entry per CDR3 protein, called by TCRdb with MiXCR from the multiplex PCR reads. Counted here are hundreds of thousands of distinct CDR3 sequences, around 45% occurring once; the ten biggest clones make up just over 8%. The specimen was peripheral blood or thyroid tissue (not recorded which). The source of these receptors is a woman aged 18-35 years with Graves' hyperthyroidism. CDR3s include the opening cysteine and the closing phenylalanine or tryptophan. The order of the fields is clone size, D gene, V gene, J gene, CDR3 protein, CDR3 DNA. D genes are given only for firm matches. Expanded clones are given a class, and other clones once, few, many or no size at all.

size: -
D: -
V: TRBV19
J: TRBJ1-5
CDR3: CASSIGVGPGQPQHF
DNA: TGTGCCAGTAGTATAGGGGTAGGTCCCGGCCAGCCCCAGCATTTT

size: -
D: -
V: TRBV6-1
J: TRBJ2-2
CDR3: CASSEGVGELFF
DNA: TGTGCCAGCAGTGAGGGGGTCGGGGAGCTGTTTTTT

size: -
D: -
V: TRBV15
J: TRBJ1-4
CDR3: CATSRARDNEKLFF
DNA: TGTGCCACCAGCAGAGCCCGGGATAATGAAAAACTGTTTTTT

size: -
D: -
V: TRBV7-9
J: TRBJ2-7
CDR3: CASSSGVGEQYF
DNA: TGTGCCAGCAGCTCGGGAGTCGGGGAGCAGTACTTC

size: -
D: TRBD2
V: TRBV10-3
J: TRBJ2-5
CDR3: CGISDGRAETQYF
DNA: TGTGGCATCAGTGACGGGAGGGCGGAGACCCAGTACTTC

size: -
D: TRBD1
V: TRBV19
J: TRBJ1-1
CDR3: CAWRSTGDTEAFF
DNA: TGTGCCTGGAGGTCAACAGGGGACACTGAAGCTTTCTTT

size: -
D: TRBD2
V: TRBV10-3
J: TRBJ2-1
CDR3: CAISGTSGTYNEQFF
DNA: TGTGCCATCAGTGGGACTAGCGGGACCTACAATGAGCAGTTCTTC

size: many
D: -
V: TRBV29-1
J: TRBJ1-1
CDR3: CSFRHFTEAFF
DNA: TGCAGCTTTCGACACTTCACTGAAGCTTTCTTT

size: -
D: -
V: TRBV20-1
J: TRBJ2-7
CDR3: CSARFPGSRHEQYF
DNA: TGCAGTGCTCGATTCCCAGGGTCTCGACACGAGCAGTACTTC

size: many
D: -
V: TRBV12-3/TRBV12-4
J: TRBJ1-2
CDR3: CASSSGREGYGYTF
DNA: TGTGCCAGCAGTTCAGGGCGGGAGGGCTATGGCTACACCTTC

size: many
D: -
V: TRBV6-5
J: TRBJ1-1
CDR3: CASSTQAQKNTEAFF
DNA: TGTGCCAGCAGTACTCAAGCGCAGAAGAACACTGAAGCTTTCTTT

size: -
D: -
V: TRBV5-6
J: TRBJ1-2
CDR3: CASSLGPTGYTF
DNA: TGTGCCAGCAGCTTGGGGCCAACCGGCTACACCTTC

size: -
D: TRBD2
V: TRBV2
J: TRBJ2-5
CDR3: CASSRGEIQYF
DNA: TGTGCCAGCAGTCGGGGGGAGATCCAGTACTTC

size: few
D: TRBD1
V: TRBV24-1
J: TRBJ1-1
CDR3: CATSDPATGDTEAFF
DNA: TGTGCCACCAGTGACCCAGCGACAGGGGACACTGAAGCTTTCTTT

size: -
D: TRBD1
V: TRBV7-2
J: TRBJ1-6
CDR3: CASSQTGTENSPLHF
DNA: TGTGCCAGCAGCCAGACCGGGACAGAAAATTCACCCCTCCACTTT

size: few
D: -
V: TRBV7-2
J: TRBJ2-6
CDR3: CASSLALVSGANVLTF
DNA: TGTGCCAGCAGCTTAGCGTTAGTATCTGGGGCCAACGTCCTGACTTTC

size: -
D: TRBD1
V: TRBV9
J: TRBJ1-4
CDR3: CASSPPDRGAANEKLFF
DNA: TGTGCCAGCAGCCCCCCGGACAGGGGCGCGGCTAATGAAAAACTGTTTTTT

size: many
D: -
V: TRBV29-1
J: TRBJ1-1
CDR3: CSVEGSQTNTEAFF
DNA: TGCAGCGTTGAAGGATCGCAGACAAACACTGAAGCTTTCTTT

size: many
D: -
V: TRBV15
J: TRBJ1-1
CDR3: CATSRDATGNTEAFF
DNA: TGTGCCACCAGCAGAGATGCGACAGGGAACACTGAAGCTTTCTTT

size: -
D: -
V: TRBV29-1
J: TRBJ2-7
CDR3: CSVEVPGHPYEQYF
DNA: TGCAGCGTTGAAGTCCCCGGGCATCCCTACGAGCAGTACTTC

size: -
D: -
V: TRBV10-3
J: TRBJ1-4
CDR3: CAISEYREWNEKLFF
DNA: TGTGCCATCAGTGAGTACAGGGAATGGAATGAAAAACTGTTTTTT

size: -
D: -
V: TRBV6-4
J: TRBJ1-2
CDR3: CASSASGTSGYTF
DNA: TGTGCCAGCAGTGCCTCCGGGACCTCCGGCTACACCTTC

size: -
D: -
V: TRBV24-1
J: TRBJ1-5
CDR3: CATPGFSNQPQHF
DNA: TGTGCCACCCCAGGGTTCAGCAATCAGCCCCAGCATTTT

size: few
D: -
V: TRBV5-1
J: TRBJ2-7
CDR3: CASSAAVSYEQYF
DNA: TGCGCCAGCAGCGCGGCCGTCTCCTACGAGCAGTACTTC

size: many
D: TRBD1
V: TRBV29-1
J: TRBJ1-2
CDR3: CSVDVQGSYGYTF
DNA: TGCAGCGTTGATGTACAGGGGAGCTATGGCTACACCTTC

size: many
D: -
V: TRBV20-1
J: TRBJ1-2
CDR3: CSARAGTPKRGYTF
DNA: TGCAGTGCTAGAGCCGGGACCCCCAAGCGCGGCTACACCTTC

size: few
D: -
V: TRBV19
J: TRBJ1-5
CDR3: CASRKQGFGNQPQHF
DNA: TGTGCCAGTAGAAAACAGGGTTTTGGCAATCAGCCCCAGCATTTT

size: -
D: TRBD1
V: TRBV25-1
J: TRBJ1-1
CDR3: CASSESAGGRDTEAFF
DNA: TGTGCCAGCAGTGAATCCGCAGGGGGCCGGGACACTGAAGCTTTCTTT

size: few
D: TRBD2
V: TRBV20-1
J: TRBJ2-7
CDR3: CSARDRDYPSYEQYF
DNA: TGCAGTGCTAGAGACCGGGACTACCCCTCCTACGAGCAGTACTTC

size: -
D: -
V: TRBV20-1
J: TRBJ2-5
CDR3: CSTREERGGETQYF
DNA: TGCAGTACTAGGGAAGAGAGGGGGGGAGAGACCCAGTACTTC

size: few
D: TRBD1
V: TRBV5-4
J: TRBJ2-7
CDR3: CASSLAQGTYEQYF
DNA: TGTGCCAGCAGCTTGGCACAGGGGACCTACGAGCAGTACTTC

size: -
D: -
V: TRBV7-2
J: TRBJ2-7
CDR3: CASSWRIQGYEQYF
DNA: TGTGCCAGCAGCTGGAGGATTCAGGGCTACGAGCAGTACTTC

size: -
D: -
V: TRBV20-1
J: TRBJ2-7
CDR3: CSAQPRGAGKTYEQYF
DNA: TGCAGTGCACAACCCCGAGGTGCAGGCAAAACCTACGAGCAGTACTTC

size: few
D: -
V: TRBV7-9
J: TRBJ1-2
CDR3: CASSYGPGYEDYGYTF
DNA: TGTGCCAGCAGCTATGGCCCAGGGTATGAGGACTATGGCTACACCTTC

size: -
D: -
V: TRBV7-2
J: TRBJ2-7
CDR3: CASSLLTFYEQYF
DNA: TGTGCCAGCAGCTTATTGACCTTCTACGAGCAGTACTTC

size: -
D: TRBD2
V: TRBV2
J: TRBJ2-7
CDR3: CASSRDYHSYEQYF
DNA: TGTGCCAGCAGCCGGGACTACCACTCCTACGAGCAGTACTTC

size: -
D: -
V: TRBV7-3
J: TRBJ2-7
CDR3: CASADASASYEQYF
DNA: TGTGCCAGCGCCGACGCGAGCGCTTCCTACGAGCAGTACTTC

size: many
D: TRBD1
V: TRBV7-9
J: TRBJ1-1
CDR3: CASREAGTGGGTEAFF
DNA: TGTGCCAGCAGGGAAGCTGGGACAGGGGGAGGAACTGAAGCTTTCTTT

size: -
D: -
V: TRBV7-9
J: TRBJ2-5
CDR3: CASSLEAWARRETQYF
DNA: TGTGCCAGCAGCTTAGAAGCATGGGCCAGGAGAGAGACCCAGTACTTC

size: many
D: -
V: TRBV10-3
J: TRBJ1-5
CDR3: CAISTEGGNQPQHF
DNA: TGTGCCATCAGTACTGAGGGGGGAAATCAGCCCCAGCATTTT

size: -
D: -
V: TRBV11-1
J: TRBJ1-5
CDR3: CASSRGIANQPQHF
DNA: TGTGCCAGCAGTCGCGGGATCGCCAATCAGCCCCAGCATTTT

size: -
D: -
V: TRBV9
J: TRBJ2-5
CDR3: CASSPRRGEETQYF
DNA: TGTGCCAGCTCACCCAGGAGGGGTGAAGAGACCCAGTACTTC

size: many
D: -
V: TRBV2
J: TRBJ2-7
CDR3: CASGQLYEQYF
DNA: TGTGCCAGCGGACAGCTCTACGAGCAGTACTTC

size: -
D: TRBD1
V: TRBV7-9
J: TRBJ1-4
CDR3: CASRPTGANEKLFF
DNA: TGTGCCAGCCGACCGACAGGGGCTAATGAAAAACTGTTTTTT

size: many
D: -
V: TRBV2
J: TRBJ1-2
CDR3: CASSESWAGGYTF
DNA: TGTGCCAGCAGTGAATCGTGGGCGGGGGGCTACACCTTC

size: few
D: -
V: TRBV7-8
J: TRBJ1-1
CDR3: CASSQLTGGGTEAFF
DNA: TGTGCCAGCAGCCAATTGACAGGCGGAGGCACTGAAGCTTTCTTT

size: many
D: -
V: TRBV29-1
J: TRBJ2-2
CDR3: CSVRDVNTGELFF
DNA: TGCAGCGTAAGGGACGTTAACACCGGGGAGCTGTTTTTT

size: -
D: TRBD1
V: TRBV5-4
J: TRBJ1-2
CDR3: CASSPLRTGFTYTF
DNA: TGTGCCAGCAGTCCCCTAAGGACAGGGTTCACCTACACCTTC

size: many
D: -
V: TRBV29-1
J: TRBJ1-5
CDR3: CSVKSQGGNQPQHF
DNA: TGCAGCGTGAAATCACAGGGAGGAAATCAGCCCCAGCATTTT

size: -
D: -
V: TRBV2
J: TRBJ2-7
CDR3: CARRAETSSYEQYF
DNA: TGTGCCCGCAGAGCGGAGACGAGCTCCTACGAGCAGTACTTC

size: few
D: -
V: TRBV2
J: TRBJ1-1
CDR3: CASRLDLEAFF
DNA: TGTGCCAGCAGACTCGACCTTGAAGCTTTCTTT

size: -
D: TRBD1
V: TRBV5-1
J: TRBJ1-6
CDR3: CASSLVQGGLPPLHF
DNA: TGCGCCAGCAGCTTGGTGCAGGGGGGTTTGCCACCCCTCCACTTT

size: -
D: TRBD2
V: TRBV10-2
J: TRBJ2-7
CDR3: CATGTSGSTYEQYF
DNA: TGCGCCACCGGGACTAGCGGGAGCACCTACGAGCAGTACTTC

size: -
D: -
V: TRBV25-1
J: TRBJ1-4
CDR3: CASNRDNEKLFF
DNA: TGTGCCAGCAACCGGGATAATGAAAAACTGTTTTTT

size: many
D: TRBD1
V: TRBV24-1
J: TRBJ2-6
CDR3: CATSETGTGANVLTF
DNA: TGTGCCACCAGTGAGACAGGGACTGGGGCCAACGTCCTGACTTTC

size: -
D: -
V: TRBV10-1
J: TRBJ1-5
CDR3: CASSGGAGEQPQHF
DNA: TGCGCCAGCAGTGGGGGGGCAGGGGAACAGCCCCAGCATTTT

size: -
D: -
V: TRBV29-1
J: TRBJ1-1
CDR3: CSVTRRRNTEAFF
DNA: TGCAGCGTGACGCGACGGAGGAACACTGAAGCTTTCTTT

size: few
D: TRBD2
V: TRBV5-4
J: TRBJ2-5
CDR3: CASSFSLAGVETQYF
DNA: TGTGCCAGCAGCTTTTCACTAGCGGGAGTAGAGACCCAGTACTTC

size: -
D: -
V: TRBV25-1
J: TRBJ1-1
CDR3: CASLSGEYTEAFF
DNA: TGTGCCAGCTTATCAGGGGAATACACTGAAGCTTTCTTT

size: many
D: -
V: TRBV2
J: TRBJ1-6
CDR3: CASSDEGWSPLHF
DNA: TGTGCCAGCAGTGACGAGGGCTGGTCACCCCTCCACTTT